Listed here are 27 T cell receptor beta chains from one sample, sequenced in a study of CD4 T cells in relation to SARS-CoV-2 and coronaviruses. Their recognized antigens are unknown. Before the COVID-19 pandemic, during about 2011-2019, CD4+ T cells were taken from unexposed donors. Isolation of CD4+ T cells took place after approximately 10 days in culture. Profiling relied on immunoSEQ multiplex PCR, and the TCRdb table lists in-frame clones only, not all of them. The sample gives roughly 30,000 clones, about three quarters of which show up once; 15% to 20% is in the top ten. The sample was CD4+ T cells from PBMCs, cultured in vitro. These receptors originate from a human donor in good health.

The chain joins TRBV11-3 to TRBJ2-7, with D perhaps TRBD1 (6 bases). The CDR3 covers 16 residues. Trimming took off 3 bases at V and 5 bases at J, with 20 bases between the two ends. Germline V gene lookup returns CDR1 SGHNT and CDR2 YENEEA. The CDR3: CASSLGSGAPFDEQYF. CDR3 nucleotides: TGTGCCAGCAGCTTGGGTTCAGGGGCGCCCTTTGACGAGCAGTACTTC.

The gene calls are TRBV6-5 and TRBJ1-6; 8 bases align to TRBD1. V was clipped by 6 bases and J by 9 bases; unmatched bases: 7. Germline V gives CDR1 MNHEY, CDR2 SVGAGI. This CDR3 is built from 14 residues. In DNA, the CDR3 is TGTGCCAGCAGGGGAGGACAGGGTGGTTCACCCCTCCACTTT. Protein product: CASRGGQGGSPLHF.

The V and J genes are TRBV6-5 and TRBJ1-2; perhaps TRBD1 as D (6 bases). This CDR3 spans 15 amino acids. Germline loops: CDR1 MNHEY, CDR2 SVGAGI. V was clipped by 6 bases and J by 3 bases, with 17 bases between them. CDR3 region: CASSTTGTQDYGYTF. The CDR3 bases are TGTGCCAGCAGCACTACAGGGACCCAGGACTATGGCTACACCTTC.

This clone has just one count. This chain joins TRBV12-3 or TRBV12-4 and TRBJ2-7; tentatively, D is TRBD1 (5 bases). Between the trimmed V and J ends, which lost 1 base and 3 bases, there was a span of 7 bases. The CDR3 covers 13 residues. The CDR3 sequence is CASSLGRVYEQYF. CDR3 DNA sequence: TGTGCCAGCAGTTTAGGCAGGGTCTACGAGCAGTACTTC.

The chain recombines TRBV12-5 with TRBJ2-3; perhaps D is TRBD1 or TRBD2 (5 bases each). The CDR3 is made up of 16 amino acids. Germline V lookup: CDR1 LGHNT, CDR2 FRNRAP. The V end was cut by 0 bases, the J end by 8 bases, with 18 bases between. The CDR3: CASGLVFQGPEGTQYF. In DNA, the CDR3 is TGTGCTAGTGGTTTGGTTTTCCAGGGACCAGAGGGTACGCAGTATTTT.

The chain employs TRBV7-2 and TRBJ1-1; TRBD1 is a possible D gene (6 bases). Trimming removed 4 bases from V and 1 base from J, with 7 bases in between. The CDR3 consists of 13 residues. Germline CDR1 is SGHTA and CDR2 is FQGNSA. The CDR3 loop is CASSSQGNTEAFF. CDR3 DNA: TGTGCCAGCAGCTCACAGGGGAACACTGAAGCTTTCTTT.

This rearrangement joins TRBV11-1 to TRBJ2-5; no firm D call. The CDR3 spans 15 residues. V lost 1 base to trimming and J lost 1 base, with 10 bases between them. Per germline, CDR1 SGHAT and CDR2 FQDESV (reference sequence). In nucleotides, the CDR3 is TGTGCCAGCAGCTTAGGATTGGGCCGCCAAGAGACCCAGTACTTC. It codes for CASSLGLGRQETQYF. The full variable domain, its missing parts supplied by reference TRBV11-1 and TRBJ2-5, is EAEVAQSPRYKITEKSQAVAFWCDPISGHATLYWYRQILGQGPELLVQFQDESVVDDSQLPKDRFSAERLKGVDSTLKIQPAELGDSAMYLCASSLGLGRQETQYFGPGTRLLVL.

The chain employs TRBV4-3 and TRBJ2-3, with D maybe TRBD2 (5 bases). Germline CDR1 and CDR2: LGHNA and YSLEER. CDR3 length: 17 residues. The V end lost 0 bases, the J end lost 5 bases, and 18 bases lay between the germline ends. CDR3 amino acids: CASSQDLLGGRIDTQYF. DNA of the CDR3: TGCGCCAGCAGCCAAGACCTACTAGGTGGGAGAATAGATACGCAGTATTTT.

The chain recombines TRBV5-1 with TRBJ2-7; D ambiguous. The CDR3 has 12 amino acids. Germline assignment: CDR1 SGHRS and CDR2 YFSETQ. Between the trimmed V and J ends, which lost 4 bases and 5 bases, there was a span of 10 bases. CDR3 loop: CASSVVPNEQYF. CDR3 bases: TGCGCCAGCAGCGTAGTACCAAACGAGCAGTACTTC. The full variable domain, completed using reference TRBV5-1 and TRBJ2-7, is KAGVTQTPRYLIKTRGQQVTLSCSPISGHRSVSWYQQTPGQGLQFLFEYFSETQRNKGNFPGRFSGRQFSNSRSEMNVSTLELGDSALYLCASSVVPNEQYFGPGTRLTVT.

This clone was seen a few times. The chain combines TRBV9 with TRBJ2-2; D not certain. There are 13 residues in the CDR3. V was cut by 6 bases and J by 2 bases, with 8 bases left in between. Germline CDR1 reads SGDLS; CDR2 reads YYNGEE. As DNA, the CDR3 is TGTGCCAGCACTAGGGTTAACACCGGGGAGCTGTTTTTT. Residues: CASTRVNTGELFF.

This sequence joins TRBV9 and TRBJ1-2, with 7 bases fitting TRBD1. Germline V gene lookup returns CDR1 SGDLS and CDR2 YYNGEE. This CDR3 region has 17 residues. V lost 1 base to trimming and J lost 0 bases; unmatched junction nucleotides: 9. Written as DNA, the CDR3 is TGTGCCAGCAGCGTAAAGCCTCTAACAGGGGCTAACTATGGCTACACCTTC. Amino acids: CASSVKPLTGANYGYTF.

J is TRBJ2-7 and V is TRBV25-1; TRBD2 matches at 9 bases. The CDR3 runs to 13 residues. CDR1 MGHDK and CDR2 SYGVNS come from the germline V gene. The ends lost 6 bases at V and 3 bases at J; junction bases unmatched: 3. The CDR3 region has the DNA TGTGCCAGCAGCCCTAGCGGGGACTACGAGCAGTACTTC. Amino acid sequence: CASSPSGDYEQYF.

The J gene is TRBJ1-2, the V gene TRBV14, with D possibly being TRBD1 (5 bases). The CDR3 length is 15 residues. V was clipped by 7 bases and J by 1 base, with 16 bases between them. Germline V lookup: CDR1 SGHDN, CDR2 FVKESK. The CDR3, as DNA: TGTGCCAGCACCCTCCCAGGGAGGGATAACTATGGCTACACCTTC. This translates into CASTLPGRDNYGYTF.

The CDR3 nucleotides are TGTGCCAGCAGCTTTGGCGGGAGGGATGAGACCCAGTACTTC. It translates to CASSFGGRDETQYF. V and J are TRBV7-8 and TRBJ2-5, with 9 positions matching TRBD2. V lost 3 bases to trimming and J lost 5 bases; unmatched junction nucleotides: 4. The CDR3 has 14 amino acids. CDR1 SGHVS and CDR2 FQNEAQ come from the germline V gene.

The J gene is TRBJ2-5, the V gene TRBV7-8, with TRBD2 matching 10 bases. Germline V gene sequence: CDR1 SGHVS, CDR2 FQNEAQ. The CDR3 has 17 amino acids. V lost 1 base and J lost 0; bases outside the gene matches: 5. CDR3 amino acids: CASSLVVTSGHQETQYF. The CDR3 DNA sequence: TGTGCCAGCAGCTTAGTAGTGACTAGCGGGCACCAAGAGACCCAGTACTTC. Variable domain in full (rest from reference TRBV7-8 and TRBJ2-5): GAGVSQSPRYKVAKRGQDVALRCDPISGHVSLFWYQQALGQGPEFLTYFQNEAQLDKSGLPSDRFFAERPEGSVSTLKIQRTQQEDSAVYLCASSLVVTSGHQETQYFGPGTRLLVL.

The chain uses TRBV5-1 and TRBJ2-7; 7 bases line up with TRBD1. This CDR3 has 14 amino acids. Germline CDR1 SGHRS, CDR2 YFSETQ. V lost 5 bases to trimming and J lost 4 bases; unmatched junction nucleotides: 9. The CDR3 loop reads CASRRTGEKYEQYF. CDR3 DNA sequence: TGCGCCAGCAGGCGCACAGGGGAGAAGTACGAGCAGTACTTC.

The chain carries TRBV11-3 and TRBJ2-5; 9 bases are a match to TRBD2. The germline gives CDR1 SGHNT, CDR2 YENEEA. Trimming removed 1 base from V and 3 bases from J; junction bases left unmatched: 3. The CDR3 has 15 residues. The CDR3 is CASSLGLAAKETQYF. CDR3 nucleotide sequence: TGTGCCAGCAGCTTAGGACTAGCGGCTAAAGAGACCCAGTACTTC.

In this sample, this clone turned up a few times. This chain joins TRBV13 and TRBJ2-2; no firm D call. Trimming shortened V by 1 base and J by 7 bases, and 1 base separated the two germline ends. CDR1 and CDR2 (germline): PRHDT, FYEKMQ (reference sequence). The CDR3 has 11 amino acids. The CDR3 reads CASSLVGELFF. The DNA of the CDR3 is TGTGCCAGCAGCTTAGTCGGGGAGCTGTTTTTT.

CDR3 loop: CASRPDRGRLNEQFF. CDR3 bases: TGTGCCAGTAGACCCGACAGGGGACGGCTTAATGAGCAGTTCTTC. The chain combines TRBV19 with TRBJ2-1; TRBD1 agrees at 8 bases. The trim removed 6 bases at V and 7 bases at J, leaving 11 bases unmatched. Germline V gene sequence: CDR1 LNHDA, CDR2 SQIVND (reference sequence). This CDR3 is built from 15 residues. Drawing the rest from reference TRBV19 and TRBJ2-1, the complete variable domain is DGGITQSPKYLFRKEGQNVTLSCEQNLNHDAMYWYRQDPGQGLRLIYYSQIVNDFQKGDIAEGYSVSREKKESFPLTVTSAQKNPTAFYLCASRPDRGRLNEQFFGPGTRLTVL.

Only one count was recorded for this clone. This chain connects TRBV21-1 to TRBJ1-5. TRBV21-1 is labeled a pseudogene. This CDR3 is 15 amino acids long. The CDR3 DNA reads TGTGCCAGCAGCAAATGGTCGGTGGGGAATCAGCCCCAGCATTTT. Translating gives CASSKWSVGNQPQHF.

This clone was recorded a few times. The same CDR3 also results from other DNA sequences found in this sample. For the CDR3, the DNA is TGTGCCAGCAGACCGGGACAGGGCGTCGGGGAGCTGTTTTTT. This codes for CASRPGQGVGELFF. The chain links TRBV6-5 to TRBJ2-2, with TRBD1 matching over 9 bases. CDR1 is MNHEY, CDR2 SVGAGI, per germline. V was pared by 6 bases and J by 7 bases, with 6 bases of the junction left unmatched. This CDR3 is built from 14 residues.

The chain joins TRBV7-8 to TRBJ1-2, with D perhaps matching TRBD1 (6 bases). CDR1 and CDR2 (germline): SGHVS, FQNEAQ. Trimming cost V 5 bases and J 2 bases, with 12 bases left between them. The length of the CDR3 is 14 residues. The DNA of the CDR3 is TGTGCCAGCAGCCCACCTGGACAGAACTATGGCTACACCTTC. It encodes CASSPPGQNYGYTF.

CDR3: CASSLGQANYGYTF. The CDR3, as DNA: TGCGCCAGCAGCTTAGGACAGGCTAACTATGGCTACACCTTC. V usage is TRBV5-1 and J usage is TRBJ1-2; 7 bases match TRBD1. This CDR3 comprises 14 residues. Germline trimming cut 2 bases from V and 0 bases from J; bases unmatched to any gene: 1. Per the germline V gene, CDR1 is SGHRS and CDR2 is YFSETQ.

The chain recombines TRBV18 with TRBJ2-2, with D tentatively TRBD1 (5 bases). The CDR3 contains 14 residues. Looked up from germline, CDR1 is KGHSH and CDR2 is LQKENI. V was pared by 2 bases and J by 7 bases, with 11 bases between. The DNA of the CDR3 is TGTGCCAGCTCACCAGGACCAGGGAACGGGGAGCTGTTTTTT. This sequence encodes CASSPGPGNGELFF.

The chain couples TRBV10-3 to TRBJ1-6; TRBD1 matches at 9 bases. Germline assignment: CDR1 ENHRY and CDR2 SYGVKD. CDR3 length: 19 residues. The J segment lost 0 bases and the V segment lost 0 bases, leaving 6 bases of the junction unmatched. CDR3 nucleotide sequence: TGTGCCATCAGTGAGTCCCCGACAGGGGGTGACTCCTATAATTCACCCCTCCACTTT. It codes for CAISESPTGGDSYNSPLHF.

The CDR3 coding sequence is TGTGCCAGCAGCTTGGTACCAGATACGCAGTATTTT. Translation: CASSLVPDTQYF. The rearrangement joins TRBV5-5 to TRBJ2-3; no reliable D call. V lost 0 bases and J 4 bases, leaving 3 bases between the germline ends. Germline lookup yields CDR1 SGHKS and CDR2 YYEKEE (reference sequence). This CDR3 contains 12 residues.

This chain uses TRBV4-3 with TRBJ2-5; a possible D gene is TRBD1 (5 bases). The ends were cut back, 0 bases at V and 4 bases at J, with 15 bases in the middle. CDR1 and CDR2 from the germline V gene are LGHNA and YSLEER. CDR3 length equals 16 residues. The CDR3 protein is CASSQDHQGGRETQYF. The CDR3 DNA is TGCGCCAGCAGCCAAGATCACCAGGGTGGAAGAGAGACCCAGTACTTC.